The clone carrying this T cell receptor beta chain has ten or more counts. The sample is drawn from a study of early T cells in non-severe SARS-CoV-2 infection. The germline gives CDR1 MGHDK, CDR2 SYGVNS. Between the trimmed V and J ends, which lost 4 bases and 0 bases, there was a span of 15 bases. The CDR3 sequence is 16 residues long. As part of library construction, unique molecular identifiers were attached to individual cDNA molecules. TCRdb reanalysed the 5' RACE reads using MiXCR and keeps one entry per CDR3 protein. The table has about 71,000 distinct CDR3 sequences, 12% seen once. The sample here was whole blood, taken at baseline. V and J are TRBV25-1 and TRBJ1-2; D is undetermined. The clonotype originates from an adult who was a healthcare worker with PCR-confirmed SARS-CoV-2 infection or an uninfected control (not recorded which). This chain's CDR3 is CASSGLGGGPNYGYTF. In DNA, the CDR3 is TGTGCCAGCAGTGGCCTGGGCGGCGGCCCTAACTATGGCTACACCTTC.